The clone carrying this TCR beta chain was found many times. Its antigen is undetermined. The cDNA had a unique molecular identifier and a template-switch universal primer site. One entry per CDR3 protein results from TCRdb running MiXCR on the 5' RACE reads. The repertoire includes 450,000 or so distinct CDR3 sequences, 11% to 15% of them detected once, and about 0.52% sits in the top ten. The data were obtained in a study of identical twins. Study results and caveats: Twins' excess sharing was less marked for out-of-frame beta sequences. Potential partial confounding of zero-insertion analyses by invariant MAIT and iNKT cells was noted.

Germline CDR1 reads LGHDT; CDR2 reads YNNKEL (reference sequence). The V segment lost 4 bases and the J segment 8 bases; nucleotides outside the gene matches: 9. This CDR3 spans 14 amino acids. The data were also submitted as part of a second study, on yellow fever vaccine responses in identical twins.

This TCR was recovered from a woman aged 18-30 years in good health. The gene calls are TRBV3-1 and TRBJ1-2; TRBD1 aligns across 8 bases. Sample: CD4+ T cells sorted from blood. The CDR3 reads CASSRMTGVDGYTF. CDR3 nucleotide sequence: TGTGCCAGCAGCCGGATGACAGGGGTTGACGGCTACACCTTC.